This TCR beta chain is from a study of regulatory T cells in long-lasting Graves disease. The time point was: newly diagnosed GD, antithyroid drugs for less than 3 months. With RNA extracted from PBMCs as input, the TCR library was made. Construction of TCR beta libraries relied on iRepertoire HTBI primers and on Arm-PCR targeting CDR3 regions. TCRdb fed the multiplex PCR reads into MiXCR, producing one record per CDR3 protein. The sample lists 400,000 to 500,000 distinct CDR3 sequences, about 16% occurring once. The V segment lost 1 base and the J segment 5 bases; nucleotides outside the gene matches: 5. This CDR3 spans 15 amino acids. Germline V lookup: CDR1 SGHDN, CDR2 FVKESK. The data also belong to a second study, concerning T cells in Graves' hyperthyroidism and ophthalmopathy.

The V call is TRBV14, the J call TRBJ2-7; 10 bases are a match to TRBD2. The sequence came from a woman in her 30s with Graves disease. Here the sequenced sample was peripheral blood mononuclear cells (PBMCs), taken at new diagnosis, from a patient treated with antithyroid drugs. CDR3 nucleotides: TGTGCCAGCAGCCAAGCCGGGACTAGCGTCCACGAGCAGTACTTC. Translation gives CASSQAGTSVHEQYF.